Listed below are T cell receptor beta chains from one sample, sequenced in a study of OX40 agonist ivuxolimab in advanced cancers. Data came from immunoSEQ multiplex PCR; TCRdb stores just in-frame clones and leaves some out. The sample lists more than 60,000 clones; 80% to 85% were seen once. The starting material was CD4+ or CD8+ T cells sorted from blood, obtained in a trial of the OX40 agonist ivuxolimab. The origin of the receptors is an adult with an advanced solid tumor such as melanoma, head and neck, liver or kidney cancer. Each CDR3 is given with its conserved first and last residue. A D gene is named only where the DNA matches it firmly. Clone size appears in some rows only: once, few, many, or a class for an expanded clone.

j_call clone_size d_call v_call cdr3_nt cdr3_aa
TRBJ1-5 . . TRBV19 TGTGCCAGTAGTATCAGGGAGGCCCGGATATCGGCCCAGCATTTT CASSIREARISAQHF
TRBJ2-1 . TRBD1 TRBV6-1 TGTGCCAGCAGCGAAGCCGGGACAGGACCGCGAGAAGTCAATGAGCAGTTCTTC CASSEAGTGPREVNEQFF
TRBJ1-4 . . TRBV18 TGTGCCAGCTCAGCCGACGTGGGTGAAAAACTGTTTTTT CASSADVGEKLFF
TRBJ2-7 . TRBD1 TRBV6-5 TGTGCGACACAAGGGACAGGGGGCACCTACGAGCAGTACTTC CATQGTGGTYEQYF
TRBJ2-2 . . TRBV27 TGTGCCAGCAGTTTCCTGGCCAGGGGTAACGGGGAGCTGTTTTTT CASSFLARGNGELFF
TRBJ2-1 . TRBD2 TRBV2 TGTGCCAGCAGTAAATCGGGACTAGCAGGTTTAGAGCAGTTCTTC CASSKSGLAGLEQFF
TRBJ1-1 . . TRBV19 TGTGCCAGTAGTATAGAAGGACTATCGGCGCAGATCCGAGAAGCTTTCTTT CASSIEGLSAQIREAFF
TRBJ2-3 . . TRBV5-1 TGCGCCAGCAGCTTGGCAATGGAGCCCCCGGCGCAGTATTTT CASSLAMEPPAQYF
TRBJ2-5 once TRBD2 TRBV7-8 TGTGCCAGCAACCCAATTCTGATCAGCGGGGGGGATTACGAGACCCAGTACTTC CASNPILISGGDYETQYF
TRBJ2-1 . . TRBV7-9 TGTGCCAGCAGCTTTTCGACAGGTTACAATGAGCAGTTCTTC CASSFSTGYNEQFF
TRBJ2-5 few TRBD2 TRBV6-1 TGTGCCAGCAGTGAAGCGCGAGCGGGGGGGCCCTCCCAAGAGACCCAGTACTTC CASSEARAGGPSQETQYF
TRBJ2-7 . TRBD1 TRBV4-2 TGTGCCAGCAGCCAAGATCGGGGGACAGGGGGCGCCGAGCAGTACTTC CASSQDRGTGGAEQYF
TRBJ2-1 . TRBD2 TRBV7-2 TGTGCCAGCAGCTCCTACTTTACTAGCGGGATTTACAATGAGCAGTTCTTC CASSSYFTSGIYNEQFF
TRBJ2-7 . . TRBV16 TGTGCCAGCAGCCAATCCTCCGGGGCAAGGTACGAGCAGTACTTC CASSQSSGARYEQYF
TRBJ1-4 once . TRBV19 TGTGCCAGTAGTGCCGGGACTTCTAATGAAAAACTGTTTTTT CASSAGTSNEKLFF
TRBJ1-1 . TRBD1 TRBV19 TGTGCCAGTAGTATGCAGGGGGCGAACACTGAAGCTTTCTTT CASSMQGANTEAFF
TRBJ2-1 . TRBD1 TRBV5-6 TGTGCCAGCAGCCGGGACAGGGGAAACTACAATGAGCAGTTCTTC CASSRDRGNYNEQFF
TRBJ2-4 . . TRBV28 TGTGCCAGCAGTTTACTCGACTTTCAGTACTTC CASSLLDFQYF
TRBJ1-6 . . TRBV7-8 TGTGCCAGCAGAAACCAGGGGTGGAATTCACCCCTCCACTTT CASRNQGWNSPLHF
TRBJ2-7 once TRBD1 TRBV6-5 TGTGCCAGCAGAGCCGGGACAGTATCCTACGAGCAGTACTTC CASRAGTVSYEQYF
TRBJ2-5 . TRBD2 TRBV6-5 TGTGCCAGCAGTTACCGACCCCTTGGGACTAGTGGGGGTCTGTACTTC CASSYRPLGTSGGLYF
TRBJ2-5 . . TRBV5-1 TGCGCCAGCAGCTTGATAATAGGGCAACAAGAGACCCAGTACTTC CASSLIIGQQETQYF
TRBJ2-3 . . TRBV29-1 TGCAGCGTTGAGCTGGGTACAGATACGCAGTATTTT CSVELGTDTQYF
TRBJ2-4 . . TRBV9 TGTGCCAGCAGCCCACAGGGAGACATTCAGTACTTC CASSPQGDIQYF
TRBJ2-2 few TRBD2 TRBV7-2 TGTGCCAGCAGCTTAGGGGTAGGACTAGCTATGATCACCGGGGAGCTGTTTTTT CASSLGVGLAMITGELFF
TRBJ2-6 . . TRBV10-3 TGTGCCATCAGGGTAGGAACCGTCTCTGGGGCCAACGTCCTGACTTTC CAIRVGTVSGANVLTF
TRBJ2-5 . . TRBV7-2 TGTGCCAGCAGCCCACCCCCGGGGCGGGAGACCCAGTACTTC CASSPPPGRETQYF
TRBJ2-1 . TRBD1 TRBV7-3 TGTGCCAGCAGCCTGTACTCGACAGGGGGGCGGAATGAGCAGTTCTTC CASSLYSTGGRNEQFF
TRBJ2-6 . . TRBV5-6 TGTGCCAGCACCGGAACAGGGTCCTTCTCTGGGGCCAACGTCCTGACTTTC CASTGTGSFSGANVLTF
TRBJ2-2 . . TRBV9 TGTGCCAGCAGCCCTCCGGGTTGGTCCGGGGAGCTGTTTTTT CASSPPGWSGELFF
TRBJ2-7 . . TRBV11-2 TGTGCCAGCAGCCGAATTGACAGATCGTCCTACGAGCAGTACTTC CASSRIDRSSYEQYF
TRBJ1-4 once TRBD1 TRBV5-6 TGTGCCAGCAGCCCGAGGGACAGCCTTAATGAAAAACTGTTTTTT CASSPRDSLNEKLFF
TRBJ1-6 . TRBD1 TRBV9 TGTGCCAGCAGCGTAACAGACAGGGTGGATTCACCCCTCCACTTT CASSVTDRVDSPLHF
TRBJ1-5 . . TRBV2 TGTGCCAGTGTTACCGGACCCCGGGATCATCAGCCCCAGCATTTT CASVTGPRDHQPQHF
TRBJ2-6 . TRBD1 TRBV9 TGTGCCAGCAGCTTAACAGGGGATGGGGCCAACGTCCTGACTTTC CASSLTGDGANVLTF
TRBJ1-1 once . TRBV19 TGTGCCAGTAGTCCTCAGAAGGACACTGAAGCTTTCTTT CASSPQKDTEAFF
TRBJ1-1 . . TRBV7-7 TGTGCTAGCAGCAAAGCCCCGGGCACTGAAGCTTTCTTT CASSKAPGTEAFF
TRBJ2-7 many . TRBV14 TGTGCCAGCAGCCACCACGGGCGGCAGCGAACCTACGAGCAGTACTTC CASSHHGRQRTYEQYF
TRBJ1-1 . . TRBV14 TGTGCCAGCAGCCAAGTTGAGGCGGGTAGGAACACTGAAGCTTTCTTT CASSQVEAGRNTEAFF
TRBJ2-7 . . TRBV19 TGTGCCAGTAGTATAAGGATACAGGAGCAGTACTTC CASSIRIQEQYF
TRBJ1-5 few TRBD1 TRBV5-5 TGTGCCAGCAGCTTGGCCGGGACAGGGTATCAGCCCCAGCATTTT CASSLAGTGYQPQHF
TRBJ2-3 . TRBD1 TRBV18 TGTGCCAGCTCACCGGGACAGGCACCAGATACGCAGTATTTT CASSPGQAPDTQYF
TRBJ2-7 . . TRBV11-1 TGTGCCAGCAGCAAGGATCCGGGACGGACCTTGGGGGAGCAGTACTTC CASSKDPGRTLGEQYF
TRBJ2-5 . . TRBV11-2 TGTGCCAGCAGCTTAGTTGGTCTGGTGGAGACCCAGTACTTC CASSLVGLVETQYF
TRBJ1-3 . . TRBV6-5 TGTGCCAGCAGTTCGTATGGATCTGGAAACACCATATATTTT CASSSYGSGNTIYF
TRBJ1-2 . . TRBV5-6 TGTGCCAGCAGCCTTACCGGGACGCAGACGGAGGGCTACACCTTC CASSLTGTQTEGYTF
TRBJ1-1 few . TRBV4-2 TGTGCCAGCAGCCCCACAAAGATGGGAGGGTGGACTGAAGCTTTCTTT CASSPTKMGGWTEAFF
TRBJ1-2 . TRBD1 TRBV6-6 TGTGCCAGCAGTTACCCCCAGGGGGAAAATGGCTACACCTTC CASSYPQGENGYTF